This T cell receptor beta chain is drawn from a study of human T cells and chemical hapten exposure. Study in general: Donors were sensitized with 2% DPC on the upper inner arm. Patch tests applied 0.01% DPC to the upper back, read at 6 days. The scalp of each patient received a weekly diphenylcyclopropenone dose for the full approximately 25-week study.

Time point described: patch test 2, 6 weeks after DPC sensitization. The treatment: therapeutic diphenylcyclopropenone sensitization with weekly scalp DPC. The CDR3 extends over 17 amino acids. CDR1 is MNHNY and CDR2 is SVGAGI in the germline V gene (reference sequence). The V segment lost 0 bases and the J segment 4 bases; nucleotides outside the gene matches: 10. From the RACE reads, TCRdb called clonotypes with MiXCR, one entry per CDR3 protein. Of fewer than 150,000 distinct CDR3 sequences in the sample, 12% were seen once. This clonotype appeared a few times. The origin of this receptor is a woman in her forties or fifties with alopecia areata. Some clones in this sample may be carry-over from other donors' samples. The sequences come from whole blood, collected in connection with sensitization to the hapten diphenylcyclopropenone (DPC). The chain couples TRBV6-6 to TRBJ2-3, with 7 nucleotides matching TRBD2. CDR3 region: CASSYSREARGSDTQYF. Here the CDR3 DNA reads TGTGCCAGCAGTTACTCACGGGAGGCTAGAGGCTCAGATACGCAGTATTTT.